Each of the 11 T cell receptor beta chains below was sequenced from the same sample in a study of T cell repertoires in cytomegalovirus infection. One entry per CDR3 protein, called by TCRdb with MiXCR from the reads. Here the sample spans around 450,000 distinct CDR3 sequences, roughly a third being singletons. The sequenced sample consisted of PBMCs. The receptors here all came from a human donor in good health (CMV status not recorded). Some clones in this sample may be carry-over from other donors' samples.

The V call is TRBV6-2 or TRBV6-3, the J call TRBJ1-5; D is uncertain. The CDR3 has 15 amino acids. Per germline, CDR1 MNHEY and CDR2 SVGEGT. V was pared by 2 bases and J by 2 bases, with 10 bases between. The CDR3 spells CASSYGPYGNQPQHF. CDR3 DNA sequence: TGTGCCAGCAGTTACGGGCCCTATGGCAATCAGCCCCAGCATTTT.

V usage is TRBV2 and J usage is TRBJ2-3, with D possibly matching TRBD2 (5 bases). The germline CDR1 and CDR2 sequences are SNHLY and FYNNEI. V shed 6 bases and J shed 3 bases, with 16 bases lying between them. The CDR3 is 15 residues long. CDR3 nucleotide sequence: TGTGCCAGCAGGGCCGGGATCCACTGGACAGATACGCAGTATTTT. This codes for CASRAGIHWTDTQYF.

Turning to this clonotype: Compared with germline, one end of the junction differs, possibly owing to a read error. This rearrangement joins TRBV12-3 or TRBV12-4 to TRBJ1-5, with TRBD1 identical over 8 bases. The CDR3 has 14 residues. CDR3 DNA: TGTGCCAGGAGTTGGGGGACAGGAGGACAGCCCCAGCATTTT. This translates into CARSWGTGGQPQHF.

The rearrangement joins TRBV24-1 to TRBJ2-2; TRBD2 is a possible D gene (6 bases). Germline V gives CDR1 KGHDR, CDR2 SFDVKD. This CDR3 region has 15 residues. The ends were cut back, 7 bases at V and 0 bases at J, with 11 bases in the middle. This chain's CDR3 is CATSRDSANTGELFF. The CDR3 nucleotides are TGTGCCACCAGCCGGGACTCCGCGAACACCGGGGAGCTGTTTTTT.

The CDR3 is CASSMGGATQYF. The CDR3, as DNA: TGTGCCAGCAGTATGGGGGGGGCAACGCAGTATTTT. The chain has TRBV11-3 and TRBJ2-3, with a weak D call TRBD2 (7 bases). Germline CDR1 SGHNT, CDR2 YENEEA. V was clipped by 6 bases and J by 9 bases, with 13 bases between them. The CDR3 spans 12 residues.

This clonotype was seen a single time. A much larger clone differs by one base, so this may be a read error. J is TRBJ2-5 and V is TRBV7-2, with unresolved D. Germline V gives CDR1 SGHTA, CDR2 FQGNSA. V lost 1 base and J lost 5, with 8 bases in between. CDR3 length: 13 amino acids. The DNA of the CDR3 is TGTGCCAGCAGCTTAGACCCAGCGGAGACCCAGTACTTC. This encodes CASSLDPAETQYF.

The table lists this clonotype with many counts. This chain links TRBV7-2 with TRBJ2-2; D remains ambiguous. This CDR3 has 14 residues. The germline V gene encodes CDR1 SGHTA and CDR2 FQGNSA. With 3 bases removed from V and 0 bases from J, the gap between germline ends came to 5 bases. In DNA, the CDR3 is TGTGCCAGCAGCTTTACAACGAACACCGGGGAGCTGTTTTTT. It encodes CASSFTTNTGELFF. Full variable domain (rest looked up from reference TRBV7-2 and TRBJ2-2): GAGVSQSPSNKVTEKGKDVELRCDPISGHTALYWYRQSLGQGLEFLIYFQGNSAPDKSGLPSDRFSAERTGGSVSTLTIQRTQQEDSAVYLCASSFTTNTGELFFGEGSRLTVL.

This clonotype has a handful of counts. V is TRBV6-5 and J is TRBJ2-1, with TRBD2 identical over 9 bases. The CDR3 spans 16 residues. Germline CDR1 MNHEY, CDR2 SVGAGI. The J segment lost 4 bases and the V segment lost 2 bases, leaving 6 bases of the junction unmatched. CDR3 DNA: TGTGCCAGCAGTTACCCCAGCGGGGGGCGATACAATGAGCAGTTCTTC. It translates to CASSYPSGGRYNEQFF.

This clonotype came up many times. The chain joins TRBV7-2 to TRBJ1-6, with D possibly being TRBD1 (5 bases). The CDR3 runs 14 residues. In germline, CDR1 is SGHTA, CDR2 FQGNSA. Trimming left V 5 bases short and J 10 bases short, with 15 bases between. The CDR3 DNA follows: TGTGCCAGCAGCCAGGGTCCCGGGGAATCACCCCTCCACTTT. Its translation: CASSQGPGESPLHF.

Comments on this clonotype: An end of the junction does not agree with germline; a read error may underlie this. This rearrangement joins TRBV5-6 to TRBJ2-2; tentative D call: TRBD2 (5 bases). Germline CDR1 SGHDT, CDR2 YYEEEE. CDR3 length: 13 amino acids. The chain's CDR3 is CASSLAGSGVLFF. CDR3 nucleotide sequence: TGTGCCAGCAGCTTGGCTGGGTCCGGGGTGCTGTTTTTT.

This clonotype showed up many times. The CDR3 nucleotides are TGTGCCAGCAGCGCAAGCGGGGCGCGCGGCACAGATACGCAGTATTTT. Its translation: CASSASGARGTDTQYF. The chain couples TRBV6-1 to TRBJ2-3; 7 bases are a match to TRBD2. The J segment lost 1 base and the V segment lost 6 bases, leaving 10 bases of the junction unmatched. Germline values: CDR1 MNHNS, CDR2 SASEGT. The CDR3 is 16 amino acids.